This T cell receptor beta chain was retrieved from a study of blood T cell repertoires in COVID-19. Study as a whole: The United States, Italy and Spain provided the acute and convalescent COVID-19 samples. The analysed material was cDNA or gDNA that came from T cells, B-cell-depleted T cells, or PBMCs.

Per the original methods: Nucleated cell counts were estimated from reference gene primer amplification. Profiled with immunoSEQ multiplex PCR; TCRdb holds only in-frame clones, not every one. V and J calls and clone size come straight from that table; D and trimming were deduced from the DNA. This table holds around 56,000 clones, around four fifths found once. This receptor was identified in a woman between 50 and 59 years old with active or convalescent COVID-19. Sequenced: peripheral blood.

The CDR3 nucleotides are TGTGCCAGCCGAAAATTCCAGAATGAGCAGTTCTTC. This codes for CASRKFQNEQFF. The chain links TRBV25-1 to TRBJ2-1; no clear D. The CDR3 extends over 12 amino acids. The germline gives CDR1 MGHDK, CDR2 SYGVNS. Trimming stripped 8 bases from V and 7 bases from J, with 12 bases between.